Detailed here is one T cell receptor (beta chain). The antigen remains undetermined. These data are taken from a study of blood T cells in healthy people across ages. A J-beta primer mix and a sample-barcoded 5' primer were used in a second PCR of about 7 to 12 cycles. One entry per CDR3 protein, called by TCRdb with MiXCR from the 5' RACE reads. The sample has 1.5 million to 2 million distinct CDR3 sequences, 35% to 50% seen once. Overall study findings and caveats: Changes in expanded clonotypes were possibly confounded, as the CMV status of donors was unknown. Diversity was estimated from one million T cells, and these estimates were considered underestimates.

All donors came from Russia, were Caucasian and healthy, and spanned ages roughly 6 to 100. The sequence was obtained from a human donor in good health. Sequences were obtained from blood.

CDR3 amino acids: CASSLQGQGYEQYF. The CDR3 nucleotides are TGTGCCAGCAGCCTGCAGGGACAGGGCTACGAGCAGTACTTC. The rearrangement joins TRBV7-3 to TRBJ2-7; 9 nucleotides align to TRBD1. Unmatched junction bases numbered 5, after V lost 5 bases and J lost 3 bases. CDR1 and CDR2 from the germline V gene are SGHTA and FQGTGA. This CDR3 region has 14 residues. The variable domain in full, with the rest retrieved from reference TRBV7-3 and TRBJ2-7, is GAGVSQTPSNKVTEKGKYVELRCDPISGHTALYWYRQSLGQGPEFLIYFQGTGAADDSGLPNDRFFAVRPEGSVSTLKIQRTERGDSAVYLCASSLQGQGYEQYFGPGTRLTVT.